A single sample gave rise to the 14 T cell receptor beta chains below, sequenced in a study of OX40 agonist ivuxolimab in advanced cancers. The protocol was immunoSEQ multiplex PCR, while the TCRdb copy is restricted to in-frame clones and leaves out a portion. The sample yields 50,000 to 65,000 clones, approximately 80% seen once. Material: CD4+ or CD8+ T cells sorted from blood, obtained in a trial of the OX40 agonist ivuxolimab. Receptor source: an adult with an advanced solid tumor such as melanoma, head and neck, liver or kidney cancer.

The chain combines TRBV11-3 with TRBJ1-3; D remains unclear. This CDR3 is 14 amino acids long. Germline-derived CDR1 and CDR2 are SGHNT and YENEEA. Trimming shortened V by 4 bases and J by 4 bases, and 11 bases separated the two germline ends. The CDR3 nucleotides are TGTGCCAGCAGCTCCGTTCGCGCCGGAAACACCATATATTTT. Translated: CASSSVRAGNTIYF. Full variable domain (remainder filled in from reference TRBV11-3 and TRBJ1-3): EAGVVQSPRYKIIEKKQPVAFWCNPISGHNTLYWYLQNLGQGPELLIRYENEEAVDDSQLPKDRFSAERLKGVDSTLKIQPAELGDSAVYLCASSSVRAGNTIYFGEGSWLTVV.

A note on this clone: The DNA is left out, because the CDR3 cannot be placed on it with certainty; the CDR3 is given as TCRdb lists it. This chain connects TRBV21-1 to TRBJ1-2; the tabulated D call, TRBD1, remains unverified against the DNA. TRBV21-1 has pseudogene status. The CDR3 has 23 residues if both end residues are counted. The chain's CDR3 is CASSKGVEGSGVLWGQGSKGYTF.

The V call is TRBV19, the J call TRBJ1-1; perhaps TRBD1 as D (5 bases). V dropped 3 bases and J dropped 6 bases, with 14 bases sitting between them. This CDR3 is 14 amino acids long. Germline V gene lookup returns CDR1 LNHDA and CDR2 SQIVND (reference sequence). The CDR3 DNA reads as TGTGCCAGTAGTATGGGGGTAAATTCGGCTGAAGCTTTCTTT. As protein: CASSMGVNSAEAFF.

The rearrangement links TRBV5-1 to TRBJ1-2; D is unresolved. The germline V gene has CDR1 SGHRS and CDR2 YFSETQ. There are 15 residues in the CDR3. V lost 3 bases, J lost 3 bases, and 15 bases lay in between. The CDR3 spells CASSSSGEVDYGYTF. In nucleotides, the CDR3 is TGCGCCAGCAGCTCCAGCGGGGAGGTGGACTATGGCTACACCTTC.

This clone came up once. The gene calls are TRBV4-2 and TRBJ2-2, with 7 bases aligning to TRBD2. This CDR3 comprises 15 residues. The germline V gene encodes CDR1 LGHNA and CDR2 YNFKEQ. V gave up 1 base and J gave up 6 bases; unmatched junction bases: 5. Written as DNA, the CDR3 is TGTGCCAGCAGCCAAGCCCGGGGGGTGGCCGGGGAGCTGTTTTTT. Protein sequence: CASSQARGVAGELFF.

The CDR3 protein is CATSRGDIYNEQFF. In DNA form, the CDR3 reads TGTGCCACCAGCAGGGGGGACATCTACAATGAGCAGTTCTTC. This chain links TRBV15 with TRBJ2-1, with D tentatively TRBD1 (6 bases). The CDR3 covers 14 residues. Between the trimmed V and J ends, which lost 3 bases and 3 bases, there was a span of 9 bases. Per germline, CDR1 LNHNV and CDR2 YYDKDF (reference sequence).

The rearrangement joins TRBV6-6 to TRBJ2-5, with D perhaps TRBD2 (6 bases). CDR1 is MNHNY and CDR2 is SVGAGI in the germline V gene (reference sequence). The length of the CDR3 is 16 residues. Trimming removed 5 bases from V and 4 bases from J, with 20 bases in between. CDR3 sequence (DNA): TGTGCCAGCAGTCCCCAGGACTACTCGGTGGGAGAGACCCAGTACTTC. It yields the protein CASSPQDYSVGETQYF.

This clone is medium-sized within its sample. The chain links TRBV10-2 to TRBJ1-5; 7 nucleotides line up with TRBD1. This CDR3 is built from 19 residues. The V gene end was trimmed by 7 bases and the J gene end by 0 bases; junction bases not matched to a gene: 18. CDR1 WSHSY and CDR2 SAAADI come from the germline V gene. In DNA, the CDR3 is TGCGCCAGCAAGTCGGCGGGCAGGGGGTTAATCAATAGCAATCAGCCCCAGCATTTT. It encodes CASKSAGRGLINSNQPQHF.

The chain links TRBV29-1 to TRBJ2-3; D is ambiguous. This CDR3 is built from 14 residues. The V gene's germline CDR1 is SQVTM and CDR2 ANQGSEA. V was cut by 1 base and J by 1 base, with 9 bases left in between. The CDR3 coding sequence is TGCAGCGTTGAAGTAATTGGGGGCACAGATACGCAGTATTTT. Residues: CSVEVIGGTDTQYF.

This rearrangement joins TRBV11-3 to TRBJ2-5; 12 bases are a match to TRBD2. Unmatched junction bases numbered 7, after V lost 4 bases and J lost 4 bases. This CDR3 has 16 residues. Germline CDR1 SGHNT, CDR2 YENEEA. CDR3 loop: CASSSLAGGLAETQYF. CDR3 coding DNA: TGTGCCAGCAGCTCTCTAGCGGGGGGGCTTGCAGAGACCCAGTACTTC.

The chain links TRBV18 to TRBJ1-1; 7 bases align to TRBD1. The CDR3 consists of 17 residues. Germline V lookup: CDR1 KGHSH, CDR2 LQKENI. V trimming: 6 bases; J trimming: 0 bases; junction bases outside the gene matches: 13. The CDR3 loop is CASSPTPLTGMNTEAFF. The CDR3 nucleotides read TGTGCCAGCTCCCCTACCCCCCTGACAGGGATGAACACTGAAGCTTTCTTT.

This chain joins TRBV5-4 and TRBJ1-1, with 7 bases aligning to TRBD1. The CDR3 runs 15 residues. Germline V CDR1 and CDR2: SGHNT, YYREEE (reference sequence). Losses at the gene ends were 0 bases for V and 1 base for J; bases not matched to a gene: 3. CDR3 residues: CASSLVQGGNTEAFF. In DNA, the CDR3 is TGTGCCAGCAGCTTGGTCCAGGGGGGGAACACTGAAGCTTTCTTT.

The genes are TRBV10-3 and TRBJ1-4, with no clear D. V was pared by 6 bases and J by 5 bases, with 16 bases between. The length of the CDR3 is 15 residues. Germline values: CDR1 ENHRY, CDR2 SYGVKD. The CDR3 is CAIRNAADENEKLFF. In nucleotides, the CDR3 is TGTGCCATCAGGAATGCGGCAGACGAAAATGAAAAACTGTTTTTT.

The chain joins TRBV6-6 to TRBJ2-2; no reliable D call. CDR1 MNHNY and CDR2 SVGAGI come from the germline V gene (reference sequence). CDR3 length equals 14 residues. V was trimmed by 5 bases and J by 6 bases, leaving 13 bases between them. In DNA, the CDR3 is TGTGCCAGCAGTGGTCTATTTGCGGCCGGGGAGCTGTTTTTT. This sequence encodes CASSGLFAAGELFF.